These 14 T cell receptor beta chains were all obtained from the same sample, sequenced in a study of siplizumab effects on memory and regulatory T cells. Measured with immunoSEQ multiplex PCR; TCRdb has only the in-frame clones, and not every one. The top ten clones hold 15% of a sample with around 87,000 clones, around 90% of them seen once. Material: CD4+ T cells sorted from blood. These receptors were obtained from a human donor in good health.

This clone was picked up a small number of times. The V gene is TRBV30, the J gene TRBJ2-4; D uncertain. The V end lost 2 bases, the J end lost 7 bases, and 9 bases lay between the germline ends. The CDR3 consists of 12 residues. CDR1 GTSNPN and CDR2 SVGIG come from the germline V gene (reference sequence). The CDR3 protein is CAWSSPANIQYF. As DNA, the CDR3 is TGTGCCTGGAGTTCCCCCGCGAACATTCAGTACTTC. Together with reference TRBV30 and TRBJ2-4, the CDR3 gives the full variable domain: SQTIHQWPATLVQPVGSPLSLECTVEGTSNPNLYWYRQAAGRGLQLLFYSVGIGQISSEVPQNLSASRPQDRQFILSSKKLLLSDSGFYLCAWSSPANIQYFGAGTRLSVL.

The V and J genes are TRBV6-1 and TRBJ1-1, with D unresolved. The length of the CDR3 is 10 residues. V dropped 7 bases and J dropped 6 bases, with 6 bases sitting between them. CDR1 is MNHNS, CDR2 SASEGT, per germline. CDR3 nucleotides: TGTGCCAGCATTTGGGCTGAAGCTTTCTTT. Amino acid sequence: CASIWAEAFF.

The CDR3 reads CSVRGDKSYSYEQYF. In nucleotides, the CDR3 is TGCAGCGTTCGGGGGGACAAGTCCTACTCCTACGAGCAGTACTTC. This chain uses TRBV29-1 with TRBJ2-7; perhaps TRBD2 as D (7 bases). The CDR3 sequence is 15 residues long. The V end lost 5 bases, the J end lost 0 bases, and 17 bases lay between the germline ends. Germline V lookup: CDR1 SQVTM, CDR2 ANQGSEA.

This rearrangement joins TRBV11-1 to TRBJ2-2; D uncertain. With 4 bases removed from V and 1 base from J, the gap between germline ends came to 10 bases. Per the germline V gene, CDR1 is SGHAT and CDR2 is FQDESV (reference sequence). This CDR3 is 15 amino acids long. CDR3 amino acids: CASSSRRKNTGELFF. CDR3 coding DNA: TGTGCCAGCAGCTCCCGACGGAAGAACACCGGGGAGCTGTTTTTT.

In DNA, the CDR3 is TGTGCCAGCAGCACAGACAGAGGGACTGAAGCTTTCTTT. This translates into CASSTDRGTEAFF. The genes are TRBV9 and TRBJ1-1, with D possibly matching TRBD1 (5 bases). This CDR3 is built from 13 residues. Per the germline V gene, CDR1 is SGDLS and CDR2 is YYNGEE. Between the trimmed V and J ends, which lost 4 bases and 5 bases, there was a span of 12 bases.

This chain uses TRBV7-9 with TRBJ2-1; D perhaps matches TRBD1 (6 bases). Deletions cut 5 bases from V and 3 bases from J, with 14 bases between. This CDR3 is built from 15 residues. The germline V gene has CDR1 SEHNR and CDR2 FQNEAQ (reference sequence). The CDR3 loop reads CASSRARGDYNEQFF. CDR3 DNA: TGTGCCAGCAGCCGAGCCAGGGGCGACTACAATGAGCAGTTCTTC. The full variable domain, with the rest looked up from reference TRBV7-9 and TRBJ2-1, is DTGVSQNPRHKITKRGQNVTFRCDPISEHNRLYWYRQTLGQGPEFLTYFQNEAQLEKSRLLSDRFSAERPKGSFSTLEIQRTEQGDSAMYLCASSRARGDYNEQFFGPGTRLTVL.

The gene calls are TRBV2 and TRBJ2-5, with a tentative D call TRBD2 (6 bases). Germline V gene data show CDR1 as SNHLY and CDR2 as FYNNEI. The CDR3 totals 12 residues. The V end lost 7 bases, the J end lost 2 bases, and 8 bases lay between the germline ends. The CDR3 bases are TGTGCCAGCAATCGGGGGCAAGAGACCCAGTACTTC. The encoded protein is CASNRGQETQYF.

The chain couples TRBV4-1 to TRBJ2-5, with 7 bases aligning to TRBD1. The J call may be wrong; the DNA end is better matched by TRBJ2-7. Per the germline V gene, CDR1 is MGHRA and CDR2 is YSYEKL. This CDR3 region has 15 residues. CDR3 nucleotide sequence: TGCGCCAGCAGCCGACAAGACAGGGTGAACTACGAGCAGTACTTC. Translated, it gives CASSRQDRVNYEQYF.

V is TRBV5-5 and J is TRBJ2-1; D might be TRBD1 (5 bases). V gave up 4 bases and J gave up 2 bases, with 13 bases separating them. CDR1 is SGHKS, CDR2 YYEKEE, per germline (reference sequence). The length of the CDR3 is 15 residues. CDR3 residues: CASSIGASPYNEQFF. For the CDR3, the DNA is TGTGCCAGCAGCATTGGGGCTAGTCCCTACAATGAGCAGTTCTTC.

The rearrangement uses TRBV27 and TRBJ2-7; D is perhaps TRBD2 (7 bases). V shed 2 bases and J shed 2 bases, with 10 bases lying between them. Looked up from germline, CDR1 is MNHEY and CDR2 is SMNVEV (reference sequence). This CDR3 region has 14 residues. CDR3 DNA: TGTGCCAGCAGTTTACGGGGGGCACCCTACGAGCAGTACTTC. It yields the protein CASSLRGAPYEQYF.

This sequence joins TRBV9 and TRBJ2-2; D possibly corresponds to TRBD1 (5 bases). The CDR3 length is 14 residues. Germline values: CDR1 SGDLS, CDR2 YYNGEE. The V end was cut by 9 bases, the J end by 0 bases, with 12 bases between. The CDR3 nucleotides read TGTGCCACCACAGGAATATCGAACACCGGGGAGCTGTTTTTT. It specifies CATTGISNTGELFF.

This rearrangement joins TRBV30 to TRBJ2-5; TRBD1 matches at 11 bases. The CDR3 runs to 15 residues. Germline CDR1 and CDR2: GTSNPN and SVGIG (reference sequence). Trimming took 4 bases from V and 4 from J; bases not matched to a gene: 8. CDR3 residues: CAWTPKGTGGETQYF. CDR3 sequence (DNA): TGTGCCTGGACCCCGAAAGGGACAGGGGGAGAGACCCAGTACTTC.

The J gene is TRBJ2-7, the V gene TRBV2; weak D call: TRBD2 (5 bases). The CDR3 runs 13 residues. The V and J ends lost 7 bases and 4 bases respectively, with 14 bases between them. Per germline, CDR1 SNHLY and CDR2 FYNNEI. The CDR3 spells CASIRRLSYEQYF. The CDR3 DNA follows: TGTGCCAGCATTCGTAGACTATCTTACGAGCAGTACTTC.

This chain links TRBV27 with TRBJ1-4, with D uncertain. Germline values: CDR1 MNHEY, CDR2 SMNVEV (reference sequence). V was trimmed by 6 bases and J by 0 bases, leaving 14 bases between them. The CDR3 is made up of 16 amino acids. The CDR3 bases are TGTGCCAGCAGCCCCGTTTATGATTCAACTAATGAAAAACTGTTTTTT. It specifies CASSPVYDSTNEKLFF.